The 2 T cell receptor beta chains below were found in one sample sequenced in a study of early T cells in non-severe SARS-CoV-2 infection. Each CDR3 protein is one row after TCRdb ran MiXCR on the 5' RACE reads. The sample carries about 59,000 distinct CDR3 sequences, 13% recorded once. The material was whole blood, obtained at baseline. Receptors were obtained from an adult who was a healthcare worker with PCR-confirmed SARS-CoV-2 infection or an uninfected control (not recorded which).

This clonotype has a handful of counts. The chain employs TRBV5-4 and TRBJ2-3; 12 nucleotides line up with TRBD2. The CDR3 has 16 amino acids. The germline CDR1 and CDR2 sequences are SGHNT and YYREEE (reference sequence). Trimming removed 4 bases from V and 1 base from J; junction bases left unmatched: 4. CDR3 nucleotide sequence: TGTGCCAGCAGCCCTCGGACTAGCGGGGGCACAGATACGCAGTATTTT. Translation gives CASSPRTSGGTDTQYF.

This chain connects TRBV20-1 to TRBJ1-1; D possibly corresponds to TRBD1 (5 bases). The CDR3 is made up of 16 amino acids. Trimming removed 1 base at V and 0 bases at J, with 15 bases between. CDR1 and CDR2 (germline): DFQATT, SNEGSKA (reference sequence). The CDR3 region is CSARAAGDSLNTEAFF. The CDR3 DNA sequence: TGCAGTGCTAGAGCCGCCGGAGACAGCTTGAACACTGAAGCTTTCTTT.